These 22 T cell receptor beta chains were sequenced from one sample in a study of CD8+ T cells in alopecia areata. After isolation, RNA underwent reverse transcription to generate cDNA as the sequencing template. TCRdb's table, derived via immunoSEQ multiplex PCR, lists solely in-frame clones and lacks some. The data hold around 120,000 clones, with 35% to 40% observed a single time. Sequenced: CD4+ T cells sorted from blood. The source of these receptors is a human donor with alopecia areata.

There are a few counts of this clone. The V gene is TRBV27, the J gene TRBJ2-4; 9 bases line up with TRBD1. Germline CDR1 reads MNHEY; CDR2 reads SMNVEV (reference sequence). Losses at the gene ends were 6 bases for V and 4 bases for J; bases not matched to a gene: 4. This CDR3 comprises 14 residues. The CDR3 DNA follows: TGTGCCAGCAGCTTAGGGACAGGGAAAAACATTCAGTACTTC. The encoded protein is CASSLGTGKNIQYF.

This clone was observed a few times. In the same sample, other DNA sequences code for this CDR3. The V gene is TRBV29-1, the J gene TRBJ1-2, with a tentative D call TRBD1 (5 bases). This CDR3 comprises 12 residues. Trimming stripped 3 bases from V and 3 bases from J, with 8 bases between. Germline V gene data show CDR1 as SQVTM and CDR2 as ANQGSEA. The CDR3, as DNA: TGCAGCGTTGACCAGGGAGACTATGGCTACACCTTC. It codes for CSVDQGDYGYTF.

V gene TRBV7-9 combines with J gene TRBJ1-1, with a possible D match to TRBD1 (5 bases). Germline V gene sequence: CDR1 SEHNR, CDR2 FQNEAQ (reference sequence). The CDR3 runs to 14 residues. V shed 2 bases and J shed 0 bases, with 7 bases lying between them. This chain's CDR3 is CASSLTGVNTEAFF. As DNA, the CDR3 is TGTGCCAGCAGCTTAACAGGAGTGAACACTGAAGCTTTCTTT.

The V call is TRBV11-3, the J call TRBJ2-7, with 8 positions matching TRBD1. The germline V gene encodes CDR1 SGHNT and CDR2 YENEEA. Trimming took 1 base from V and 2 from J; bases not matched to a gene: 1. This CDR3 contains 14 residues. CDR3 DNA sequence: TGTGCCAGCAGCTTAGGACAGGGGACCTACGAGCAGTACTTC. The encoded protein is CASSLGQGTYEQYF.

The CDR3 region is CASSSHIGSYEQYF. CDR3 DNA: TGTGCCAGCAGCTCCCACATAGGATCCTACGAGCAGTACTTC. V gene TRBV11-2 combines with J gene TRBJ2-7; D is unclear. The V gene's germline CDR1 is SGHAT and CDR2 FQNNGV. Between the trimmed V and J ends, which lost 4 bases and 1 base, there was a span of 11 bases. The CDR3 is 14 amino acids.

The chain employs TRBV7-2 and TRBJ2-5, with 13 bases lining up with TRBD2. The ends lost 5 bases at V and 4 bases at J; junction bases unmatched: 7. From germline, CDR1 is SGHTA and CDR2 FQGNSA. The CDR3 covers 16 residues. For the CDR3, the DNA is TGTGCCAGCAGCCCCTGGACTAGCGGGAGCCCAGAGACCCAGTACTTC. Translation: CASSPWTSGSPETQYF.

This clone has only a few counts. A much larger clone differs from this one at a single base, so this may be a read error. The gene calls are TRBV7-9 and TRBJ2-7; unclear D gene. V lost 2 bases, J lost 2 bases, and 1 base lay in between. This CDR3 spans 11 amino acids. Germline V lookup: CDR1 SEHNR, CDR2 FQNEAQ (reference sequence). The CDR3 sequence is CASSLTYEQYF. Here the CDR3 DNA reads TGTGCCAGCAGCTTAACCTACGAGCAGTACTTC.

This clone was observed a few times. The V gene is TRBV6-6, the J gene TRBJ2-1; 7 bases align to TRBD2. This CDR3 is built from 16 residues. V shed 0 bases and J 3 bases; nucleotides not matched to a gene: 5. Germline V CDR1 and CDR2: MNHNY, SVGAGI (reference sequence). The chain's CDR3 is CASSYSSGVNYNEQFF. In DNA, the CDR3 is TGTGCCAGCAGTTACTCGAGCGGGGTCAACTACAATGAGCAGTTCTTC.

There are a few counts of this clone. This chain uses TRBV29-1 with TRBJ2-7; 10 bases agree with TRBD1. From germline, CDR1 is SQVTM and CDR2 ANQGSEA. With V trimmed by 5 bases and J by 3 bases, 10 bases remained unmatched. This CDR3 has 15 residues. The CDR3 protein is CSVTPADRGNYEQYF. CDR3 nucleotides: TGCAGCGTTACCCCGGCGGACAGGGGGAACTACGAGCAGTACTTC.

This chain links TRBV7-3 with TRBJ2-6; no clear D gene. CDR3 length: 19 residues. Germline values: CDR1 SGHTA, CDR2 FQGTGA. V lost 2 bases and J lost 1, with 18 bases in between. CDR3 sequence: CASSLDPRTVASGANVLTF. The CDR3 DNA reads as TGTGCCAGCAGCTTAGATCCTCGCACAGTGGCATCTGGGGCCAACGTCCTGACTTTC.

This clone occurred a few times. CDR3 sequence reads: CASRDSGTGGAGELFF. CDR3 coding DNA: TGTGCCAGCAGGGATTCCGGGACAGGGGGGGCCGGGGAGCTGTTTTTT. V is TRBV6-6 and J is TRBJ2-2, with TRBD1 matching over 11 bases. J lost 6 bases, V lost 6 bases, and 9 bases had no gene match. The CDR3 has 16 residues. The germline gives CDR1 MNHNY, CDR2 SVGAGI (reference sequence).

The J gene is TRBJ2-3, the V gene TRBV4-3; unclear D gene. The V end was cut by 0 bases, the J end by 2 bases, with 9 bases between. Germline V gene lookup returns CDR1 LGHNA and CDR2 YSLEER. The CDR3 runs to 15 residues. This CDR3 reads CASSQDRPSTDTQYF. The CDR3 DNA reads as TGCGCCAGCAGCCAAGATCGGCCATCCACAGATACGCAGTATTTT.

This clone turned up a few times. The chain recombines TRBV6-5 with TRBJ2-1; either TRBD1 or TRBD2 may fit D (5 bases each). The ends were cut back, 8 bases at V and 9 bases at J, with 20 bases in the middle. The CDR3 contains 14 residues. Germline CDR1 MNHEY, CDR2 SVGAGI. CDR3 residues: CASQTGTSRIEQFF. The CDR3 region has the DNA TGTGCCAGCCAAACCGGGACCAGCCGCATTGAGCAGTTCTTC.

The chain links TRBV28 to TRBJ2-2; the match to TRBD2 covers 10 bases. Germline V gene data show CDR1 as MDHEN and CDR2 as SYDVKM. V was pared by 3 bases and J by 4 bases, with 8 bases of the junction left unmatched. The CDR3 has 17 amino acids. Written as DNA, the CDR3 is TGTGCCAGCAGTTTCCCTAGCGGGAGTAGTGGCACCGGGGAGCTGTTTTTT. Translated: CASSFPSGSSGTGELFF.

This clone turned up a few times. Other DNA sequences in this sample translate to the same CDR3. This chain uses TRBV29-1 with TRBJ1-1; D is unclear. This CDR3 has 13 residues. V gave up 1 base and J gave up 0 bases, with 6 bases separating them. Per the germline V gene, CDR1 is SQVTM and CDR2 is ANQGSEA. CDR3: CSVEGRMNTEAFF. The CDR3 region has the DNA TGCAGCGTTGAAGGGCGGATGAACACTGAAGCTTTCTTT. Full variable domain (missing parts from reference TRBV29-1 and TRBJ1-1): SAVISQKPSRDICQRGTSLTIQCQVDSQVTMMFWYRQQPGQSLTLIATANQGSEATYESGFVIDKFPISRPNLTFSTLTVSNMSPEDSSIYLCSVEGRMNTEAFFGQGTRLTVV.

The chain has TRBV29-1 and TRBJ2-7; D gene unclear. The germline gives CDR1 SQVTM, CDR2 ANQGSEA. V was cut by 0 bases and J by 9 bases, with 9 bases left in between. This CDR3 contains 11 residues. The chain's CDR3 is CSVEDSSGQYF. CDR3 in DNA: TGCAGCGTTGAAGACAGCTCTGGGCAGTACTTC.

This clone was observed a handful of times. This chain connects TRBV29-1 to TRBJ2-7, with TRBD2 matching over 10 bases. This CDR3 region has 15 residues. J was trimmed by 6 bases and V by 6 bases; bases with no gene match: 14. The germline V gene encodes CDR1 SQVTM and CDR2 ANQGSEA. The CDR3 DNA sequence: TGCAGCGTAGCTCCAATCCTAGCGGGAGTAGGCGAGCAGTACTTC. Protein product: CSVAPILAGVGEQYF.

This clone came up a few times. The chain is built from TRBV7-9 and TRBJ2-5; the match to TRBD1 covers 8 bases. Unmatched junction bases numbered 9, after V lost 5 bases and J lost 7 bases. The germline V gene has CDR1 SEHNR and CDR2 FQNEAQ (reference sequence). This CDR3 has 14 amino acids. The CDR3 protein is CASSPGQVWATQYF. Here the CDR3 DNA reads TGTGCCAGCAGCCCGGGACAGGTTTGGGCGACCCAGTACTTC.

This clone has a handful of counts. The chain employs TRBV29-1 and TRBJ1-2; D perhaps matches TRBD1 (6 bases). The germline V gene has CDR1 SQVTM and CDR2 ANQGSEA. This CDR3 is 11 amino acids long. The DNA for the CDR3 is TGCAGTGGGGGGGCTCACTATGGCTACACCTTC. As protein: CSGGAHYGYTF.

This clone was seen a handful of times. The V and J genes are TRBV7-8 and TRBJ2-5, with unresolved D. V lost 4 bases, J lost 0 bases, and 12 bases lay in between. CDR1 and CDR2 (germline): SGHVS, FQNEAQ. The CDR3 is 15 amino acids. CDR3 region: CASSSHARYQETQYF. The CDR3 DNA reads as TGTGCCAGCAGCTCACACGCCCGGTACCAAGAGACCCAGTACTTC.

A few counts support this clone. This chain joins TRBV7-9 and TRBJ2-7; D is uncertain. The length of the CDR3 is 11 residues. V lost 5 bases and J 9 bases, leaving 11 bases between the germline ends. Germline CDR1 and CDR2: SEHNR and FQNEAQ (reference sequence). The CDR3 bases are TGTGCCAGCAGCCGATCAATGGTGCAGTACTTC. Protein sequence: CASSRSMVQYF.

This chain links TRBV29-1 with TRBJ2-5; 7 bases align to TRBD1. The CDR3 consists of 15 residues. Per germline, CDR1 SQVTM and CDR2 ANQGSEA. V was clipped by 1 base and J by 5 bases; unmatched bases: 10. In DNA form, the CDR3 reads TGCAGCGTTGAAGGGCGGACAGGCCGATGGGAGACCCAGTACTTC. It translates to CSVEGRTGRWETQYF.